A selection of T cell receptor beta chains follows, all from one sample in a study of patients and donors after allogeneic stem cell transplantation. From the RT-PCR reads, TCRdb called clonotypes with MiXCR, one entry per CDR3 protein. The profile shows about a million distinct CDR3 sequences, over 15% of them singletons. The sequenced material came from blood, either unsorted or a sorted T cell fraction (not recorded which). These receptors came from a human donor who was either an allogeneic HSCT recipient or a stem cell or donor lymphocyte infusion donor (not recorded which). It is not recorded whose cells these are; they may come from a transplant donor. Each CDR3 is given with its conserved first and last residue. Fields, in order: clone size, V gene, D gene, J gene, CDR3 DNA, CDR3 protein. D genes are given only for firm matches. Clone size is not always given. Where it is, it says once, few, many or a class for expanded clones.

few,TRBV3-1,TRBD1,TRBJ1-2,TGTGCCAGCAGCTTACACCCGGGACAGTTCTATGGCTACACCTTC,CASSLHPGQFYGYTF
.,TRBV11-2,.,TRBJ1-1,TGTGCCAGCAGCTTAGATGTCCTCGTTTTCTTT,CASSLDVLVFF
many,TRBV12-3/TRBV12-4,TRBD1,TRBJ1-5,TGTGCCAGCAGCCGGACAGGGGGCTTGAATCAGCCCCAGCATTTT,CASSRTGGLNQPQHF
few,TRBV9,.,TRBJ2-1,TGTGCCAGCAGCGTAGAGGGGTTGTCCTACAATGAGCAGTTCTTC,CASSVEGLSYNEQFF
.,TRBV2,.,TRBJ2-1,TGTGCCAGCAGTGTTGCGTCCCCAGGGTATGAGCAGTTCTTC,CASSVASPGYEQFF
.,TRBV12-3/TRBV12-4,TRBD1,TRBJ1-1,TGTGCCAGCAGTTTGACAGGGAGGTACACTGAAGCTTTCTTT,CASSLTGRYTEAFF
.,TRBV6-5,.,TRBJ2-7,TGTGCCAGCAGTTACGGTAGTTGGGGCCGCTCCTACGAGCAGTACTTC,CASSYGSWGRSYEQYF
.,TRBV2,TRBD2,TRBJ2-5,TGTGCCAGCACGTCACTAGGGACTAGCGGACAAGAGACCCAGTACTTC,CASTSLGTSGQETQYF
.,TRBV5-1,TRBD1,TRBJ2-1,TGCGCCAGCAGCAGGGGGCCAGTAGGGTACAATGAGCAGTTCTTC,CASSRGPVGYNEQFF
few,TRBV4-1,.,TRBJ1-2,TGCGCCAGCAAACAGTCTCCCGGAAACTATGGCTACACCTTC,CASKQSPGNYGYTF
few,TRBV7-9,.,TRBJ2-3,TGTGCCAGCAGATTAAGCCCGCGGATCACAGATACGCAGTATTTT,CASRLSPRITDTQYF
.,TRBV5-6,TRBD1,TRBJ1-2,TGTGCCAGCGTAATTGGAGACAGGGCCGACTATGGCTACACCTTC,CASVIGDRADYGYTF
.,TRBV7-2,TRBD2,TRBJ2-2,TGTGCCAGCAGCCCCCTAGCGGGAGGGCCTATGGGCGGGGAGCTGTTTTTT,CASSPLAGGPMGGELFF
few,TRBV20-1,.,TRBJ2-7,TGCAGTGCTCATCCCCGGGACGTTAGCTCCTACGAGCAGTACTTC,CSAHPRDVSSYEQYF
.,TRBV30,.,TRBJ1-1,TGTGCCCTGGCCCAGGCTGAAGCTTTCTTT,CALAQAEAFF
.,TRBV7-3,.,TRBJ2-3,TGTGCCAGCAGCATACTAGCAGGCGGTACGCAGTATTTT,CASSILAGGTQYF
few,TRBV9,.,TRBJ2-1,TGTGCCAGCAGCGTACGGGAACTACAGCTCTACAATGAGCAGTTCTTC,CASSVRELQLYNEQFF
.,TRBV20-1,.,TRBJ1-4,TGCAGTGCTTGGGACGGACGTGAAAAACTGTTTTTT,CSAWDGREKLFF
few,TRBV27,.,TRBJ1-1,TGTGCCAGCAGTTTAAAAGACAAGGCCCTAACTGAAGCTTTCTTT,CASSLKDKALTEAFF
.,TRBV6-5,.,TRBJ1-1,TGTGCCAGCAGTTACTCCACTCATCGACAGACCGTGAACACTGAAGCTTTCTTT,CASSYSTHRQTVNTEAFF
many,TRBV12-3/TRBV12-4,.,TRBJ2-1,TGCGCCAGCAGCTTTCCGGGGAACGAGCAGTTCTTC,CASSFPGNEQFF
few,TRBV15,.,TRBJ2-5,TGTGCCACCAGCAGAGGAAGACAGCAAGAGACCCAGTACTTC,CATSRGRQQETQYF
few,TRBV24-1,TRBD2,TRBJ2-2,TGTGCCACCAGACTAGCGGGAGAGACCGGGGAGCTGTTTTTT,CATRLAGETGELFF
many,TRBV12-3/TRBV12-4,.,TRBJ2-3,TGTGCCAGCAGTTTGAGCCGGGGAGATACGCAGTATTTT,CASSLSRGDTQYF
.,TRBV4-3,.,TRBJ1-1,TGCGCCAGCAGCCAAGATCGTTGGACTGAAGCTTTCTTT,CASSQDRWTEAFF
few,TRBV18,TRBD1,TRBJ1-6,TGTGCCAGCTCACAGGCGGGACAGGGGAATTCACCCCTCCACTTT,CASSQAGQGNSPLHF
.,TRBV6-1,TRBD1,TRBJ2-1,TGTGCCAGCAATAGACCCCTCCTGGACAGGGTGGACAATGAGCAGTTCTTC,CASNRPLLDRVDNEQFF
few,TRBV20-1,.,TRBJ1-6,TGCAGTGCTAGAGGGAAGACATCAGGTCATAATTCACCCCTCCACTTT,CSARGKTSGHNSPLHF
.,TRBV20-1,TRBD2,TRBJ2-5,TGCAGTGCTAGCTCACTAGCGGCAGGGGTTGGAGAGACCCAGTACTTC,CSASSLAAGVGETQYF
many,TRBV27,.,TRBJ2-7,TGTGCCAGCAGCCGCTTGGGTGAGCAGTACTTC,CASSRLGEQYF
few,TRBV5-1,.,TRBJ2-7,TGCGCCAGCAGCACCACAGGGGGGGGCTCCTACGAGCAGTACTTC,CASSTTGGGSYEQYF
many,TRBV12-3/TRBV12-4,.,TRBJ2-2,TGTGCCAGCAGCCCAGGACGGGCCCTCGCGGACACCGGGGAGCTGTTTTTT,CASSPGRALADTGELFF
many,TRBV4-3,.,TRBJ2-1,TGCGCCAGCAGCCAAATTTTCGGGACCCCAGTCTACCAGTTCTTC,CASSQIFGTPVYQFF
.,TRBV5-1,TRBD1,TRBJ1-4,TGCGCCAGCAGCTTACAGGGGGGCTTTAATGAAAAACTGTTTTTT,CASSLQGGFNEKLFF
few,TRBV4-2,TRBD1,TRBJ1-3,TGTGCCAGCAGCCAAGATCTCGCCGGGACAGTTGGAAACACCATATATTTT,CASSQDLAGTVGNTIYF
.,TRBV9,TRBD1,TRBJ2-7,TGTGCCAGCAGCGTATGGGGACAGGGGAACGAGCAGTACTTC,CASSVWGQGNEQYF
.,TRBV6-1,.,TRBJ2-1,TGTGCCAGCACCCCTAGGAGATCCTACAATGAGCAGTTCTTC,CASTPRRSYNEQFF
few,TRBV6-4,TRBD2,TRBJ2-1,TGTGCCAGCAGTGTAAGGGGACTAGCGGGATACAATGAGCAGTTCTTC,CASSVRGLAGYNEQFF
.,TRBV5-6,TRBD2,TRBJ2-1,TGTGCCAGCAGTCCGGTCGGCGGGAGGACGTACAATGAGCAGTTCTTC,CASSPVGGRTYNEQFF
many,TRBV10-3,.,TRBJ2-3,TGTGCCATCACTCCCGATAGCGGCCCGCTTCGTGATACGCAGTATTTT,CAITPDSGPLRDTQYF
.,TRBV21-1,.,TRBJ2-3,TGTGCCAGCAGCAAAGTGTCCAGGGGAACGGATCAGGATACGCAGTATTTT,CASSKVSRGTDQDTQYF
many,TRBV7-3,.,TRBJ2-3,TGCGCCAGCAGCTTGGTCGGGGGCGCGGATACGCAGTATTTT,CASSLVGGADTQYF
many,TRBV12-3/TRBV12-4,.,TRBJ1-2,TGTGCCAGCAGTTACAGGGCTTGGAGCTATGGCTACACCTTC,CASSYRAWSYGYTF
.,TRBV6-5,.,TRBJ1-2,TGTGCCAGCAGTTACGGCGGAAATGGGATTGGCTACACCTTC,CASSYGGNGIGYTF
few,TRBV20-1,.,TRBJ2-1,TGCAGTGCAAAACGACTCAAGGTATCCTACAATGAGCAGTTCTTC,CSAKRLKVSYNEQFF
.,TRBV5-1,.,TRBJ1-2,TGCGCCAGCAGCTTGGAGGCCACCTATGGCTACACCTTC,CASSLEATYGYTF
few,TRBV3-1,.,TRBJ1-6,TGTGCCAGCAGCCGAATATCGACCCGGGGTTCACCCCTCCACTTT,CASSRISTRGSPLHF
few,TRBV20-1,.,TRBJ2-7,TGCAGCCCCTCGGGGTCCTACGAGCAGTACTTC,CSPSGSYEQYF
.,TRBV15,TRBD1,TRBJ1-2,TGTGCCACCAGCAGAGACGGGACAGGATTTGGCTACACCTTC,CATSRDGTGFGYTF
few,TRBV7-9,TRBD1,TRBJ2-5,TGTGCCAGCCTGGGGACAGACCAAGAGACCCAGTACTTC,CASLGTDQETQYF
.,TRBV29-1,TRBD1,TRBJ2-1,TGCAGCGTTCCGAAGGGACAGAGACTCGATGAGCAGTTCTTC,CSVPKGQRLDEQFF
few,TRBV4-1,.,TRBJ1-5,TGCGCCAGCAGCCCAATACTGAGCAATCAGCCCCAGCATTTT,CASSPILSNQPQHF
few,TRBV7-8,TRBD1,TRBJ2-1,TGTGCCAGCAGCTCAAAGACAGGGGTCAACTACAATGAGCAGTTCTTC,CASSSKTGVNYNEQFF
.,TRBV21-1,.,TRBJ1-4,TGTGCCAGCAGCAAAGGGGACACAGGTGAAAAACTGTTTTTT,CASSKGDTGEKLFF
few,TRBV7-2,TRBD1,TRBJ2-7,TGTGCCAGCAGCCGGGACAGGGGAGGATACTACGAGCAGTACTTC,CASSRDRGGYYEQYF
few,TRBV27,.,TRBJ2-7,TGTGCCAGCAAAAGCGGAGGCTCCTACGAGCAGTACTTC,CASKSGGSYEQYF
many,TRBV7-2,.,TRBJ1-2,TGTGCCAGCAGCTTAGCTCAAAACTATGGCTACACCTTC,CASSLAQNYGYTF
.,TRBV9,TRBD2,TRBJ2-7,TGTGCCAGCAGCCATAGCGGGGCGAGCTCCTACGAGCAGTACTTC,CASSHSGASSYEQYF
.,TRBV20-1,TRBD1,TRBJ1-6,TGCGGGACAGGGAATGTTGATGCTGGGGCAAATAATTCACCCCTCCACTTT,CGTGNVDAGANNSPLHF
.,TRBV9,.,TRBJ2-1,TGTGCCAGCAGCGCGAGGCAGGGGTCTGAGCAGTTCTTC,CASSARQGSEQFF